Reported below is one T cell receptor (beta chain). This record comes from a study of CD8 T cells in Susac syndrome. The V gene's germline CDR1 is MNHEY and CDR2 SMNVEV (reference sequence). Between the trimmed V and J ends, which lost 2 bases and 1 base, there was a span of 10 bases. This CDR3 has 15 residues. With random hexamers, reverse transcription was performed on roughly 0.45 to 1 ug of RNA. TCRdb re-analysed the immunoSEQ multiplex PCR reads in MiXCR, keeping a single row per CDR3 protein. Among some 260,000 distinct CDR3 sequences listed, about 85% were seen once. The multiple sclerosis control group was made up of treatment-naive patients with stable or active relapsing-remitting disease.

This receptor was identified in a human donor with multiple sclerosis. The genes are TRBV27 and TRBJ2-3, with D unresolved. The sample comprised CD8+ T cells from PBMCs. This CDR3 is CASSLGEARTDTQYF. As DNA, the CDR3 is TGTGCCAGCAGTTTAGGAGAGGCCCGCACAGATACGCAGTATTTT.